A single sample gave rise to the 21 T cell receptor beta chains below, sequenced in a study of graft-versus-host responses after intestinal transplantation. Their antigens remain unidentified. Data came from immunoSEQ multiplex PCR; TCRdb stores just in-frame clones and leaves some out. The table has 100,000 or so clones, about 94% seen once. The sample in question was unstimulated CD4+ T cells sorted from spleen or lymph node cells, obtained before intestinal transplant. The receptors shown here come from a human donor who received an intestinal transplant.

The genes are TRBV15 and TRBJ1-1; D gene ambiguous. Germline lookup yields CDR1 LNHNV and CDR2 YYDKDF (reference sequence). The CDR3 is 12 amino acids. The V gene lost 1 base and the J gene lost 5 bases, with 5 bases spanning the gap. The CDR3, as DNA: TGTGCCACCAGCAGAGGGAGGACTGAAGCTTTCTTT. Its protein product is CATSRGRTEAFF.

This chain uses TRBV6-5 with TRBJ2-1; 8 bases line up with TRBD2. J gave up 2 bases and V 6 bases, and 9 bases lay outside the gene matches. The germline CDR1 and CDR2 sequences are MNHEY and SVGAGI. The CDR3 totals 16 residues. For the CDR3, the DNA is TGTGCCAGCAGATACATCGGGGGGGCGACCTACAATGAGCAGTTCTTC. Translating it yields CASRYIGGATYNEQFF.

The chain has TRBV30 and TRBJ2-2, with D possibly TRBD2 on 7 matching bases. The CDR3 is 14 residues long. With 6 bases removed from V and 6 bases from J, the gap between germline ends came to 17 bases. Germline CDR1 and CDR2: GTSNPN and SVGIG (reference sequence). The CDR3 DNA sequence: TGTGCCTGCCGAAGGGGGGGGAGCGCCGGGGAGCTGTTTTTT. Its protein product is CACRRGGSAGELFF.

This chain uses TRBV19 with TRBJ2-3, with 10 bases fitting TRBD1. The V and J ends lost 5 bases and 1 base, in that order; junction bases with no gene match: 12. Germline V gives CDR1 LNHDA, CDR2 SQIVND (reference sequence). This CDR3 region has 18 residues. The CDR3 spells CASSFRDRGFSGTDTQYF. CDR3 DNA: TGTGCCAGTAGTTTCCGGGACAGGGGATTTTCGGGCACAGATACGCAGTATTTT.

The chain couples TRBV19 to TRBJ1-5, with 10 bases that match TRBD1. CDR1 and CDR2 (germline): LNHDA, SQIVND (reference sequence). This CDR3 contains 15 residues. Unmatched junction bases numbered 8, after V lost 7 bases and J lost 5 bases. CDR3 nucleotide sequence: TGTGCCAGTACCCTAGACAGGGGGCGCGATCAGCCCCAGCATTTT. As protein: CASTLDRGRDQPQHF.

The genes are TRBV10-3 and TRBJ1-3; 9 bases align to TRBD1. CDR1 and CDR2 from the germline V gene are ENHRY and SYGVKD. The CDR3 contains 16 residues. The J segment lost 4 bases and the V segment lost 0 bases, leaving 4 bases of the junction unmatched. For the CDR3, the DNA is TGTGCCATCAGTGAGTCGGACAGGGGCAGAGGAAACACCATATATTTT. Protein: CAISESDRGRGNTIYF.

The V gene is TRBV6-5, the J gene TRBJ2-5; tentative D call: TRBD2 (5 bases). CDR1 MNHEY and CDR2 SVGAGI come from the germline V gene. The CDR3 spans 14 residues. The V and J ends lost 2 bases and 7 bases respectively, with 14 bases between them. CDR3 DNA: TGTGCCAGCAGTTACCGAGGGTCCTTTCGGACCCAGTACTTC. As protein: CASSYRGSFRTQYF.

The chain joins TRBV5-4 to TRBJ1-2, with D possibly being TRBD1 (6 bases). The CDR3 has 14 amino acids. The germline gives CDR1 SGHNT, CDR2 YYREEE (reference sequence). V was pared by 4 bases and J by 2 bases, with 12 bases between. The CDR3 loop is CASSLGTQNYGYTF. CDR3 DNA: TGTGCCAGCAGCCTCGGGACACAGAACTATGGCTACACCTTC.

This sequence joins TRBV15 and TRBJ2-1; 7 nucleotides align to TRBD1. V was pared by 5 bases and J by 5 bases, with 3 bases of the junction left unmatched. Looked up from germline, CDR1 is LNHNV and CDR2 is YYDKDF (reference sequence). The CDR3 is made up of 13 amino acids. The CDR3 DNA is TGTGCCACCAGCTGGGGACAGAACAATGAGCAGTTCTTC. Encoded protein: CATSWGQNNEQFF.

The CDR3 DNA is TGTGCCAGCAGCTCGGGGGAGCCCACCGGGGAGCTGTTTTTT. Translating it yields CASSSGEPTGELFF. This chain uses TRBV9 with TRBJ2-2, with D maybe TRBD2 (6 bases). This CDR3 region has 14 residues. Germline V gene data show CDR1 as SGDLS and CDR2 as YYNGEE. Between the trimmed V and J ends, which lost 4 bases and 4 bases, there was a span of 11 bases.

The rearrangement links TRBV5-6 to TRBJ1-2; D perhaps matches TRBD1 (5 bases). Per germline, CDR1 SGHDT and CDR2 YYEEEE. The germline V and J ends were trimmed by 6 bases and 4 bases, with 13 bases remaining between them. CDR3 size: 13 residues. CDR3 region: CASTPWGIYGYTF. The CDR3 DNA follows: TGTGCCAGCACCCCCTGGGGCATCTATGGCTACACCTTC.

This chain connects TRBV7-8 to TRBJ1-4, with D unclear. Between the trimmed V and J ends, which lost 4 bases and 5 bases, there was a span of 5 bases. Germline V CDR1 and CDR2: SGHVS, FQNEAQ. CDR3 size: 12 residues. CDR3 in DNA: TGTGCCAGCAGCTATAAAAATGAAAAACTGTTTTTT. As protein: CASSYKNEKLFF. The full variable domain, with the rest looked up from reference TRBV7-8 and TRBJ1-4, is GAGVSQSPRYKVAKRGQDVALRCDPISGHVSLFWYQQALGQGPEFLTYFQNEAQLDKSGLPSDRFFAERPEGSVSTLKIQRTQQEDSAVYLCASSYKNEKLFFGSGTQLSVL.

This clone has only one observation. V is TRBV28 and J is TRBJ1-2, with D perhaps matching TRBD1 (5 bases). The germline V gene has CDR1 MDHEN and CDR2 SYDVKM. This CDR3 comprises 16 residues. The germline V and J ends were trimmed by 3 bases and 7 bases, with 21 bases remaining between them. The chain's CDR3 is CASSFDPGKQGAGYTF. CDR3 coding DNA: TGTGCCAGCAGTTTCGACCCTGGGAAACAAGGGGCTGGCTACACCTTC.

The CDR3 loop is CAWSTYRTSGGTDTQYF. As DNA, the CDR3 is TGTGCCTGGAGTACATACCGCACTAGCGGGGGTACAGATACGCAGTATTTT. The V gene is TRBV30, the J gene TRBJ2-3; TRBD2 agrees at 11 bases. V lost 2 bases, J lost 3 bases, and 10 bases stayed unmatched. Germline V CDR1 and CDR2: GTSNPN, SVGIG (reference sequence). The CDR3 covers 17 residues.

This clone was observed a single time. The chain uses TRBV30 and TRBJ2-3; a possible D gene is TRBD2 (6 bases). Trimming removed 4 bases from V and 6 bases from J, with 11 bases in between. Per the germline V gene, CDR1 is GTSNPN and CDR2 is SVGIG (reference sequence). The CDR3 contains 12 residues. DNA of the CDR3: TGTGCCTGGACCACTAGCCGGGATACGCAGTATTTT. It specifies CAWTTSRDTQYF.

V usage is TRBV5-8 and J usage is TRBJ1-6, with TRBD1 identical over 9 bases. The germline V gene encodes CDR1 SGHTS and CDR2 YDEGEE. With 4 bases clipped from V and 8 bases from J, the junction kept 7 bases outside the gene matches. This CDR3 has 15 residues. The CDR3 DNA reads as TGTGCCAGCAGCCCAACAGGGGGCTGGGATTCACCCCTCCACTTT. Residues: CASSPTGGWDSPLHF.

This chain links TRBV9 with TRBJ1-3; possibly TRBD1 for D (5 bases). The CDR3 totals 15 residues. Germline assignment: CDR1 SGDLS and CDR2 YYNGEE. Trimming shortened V by 3 bases and J by 0 bases, and 10 bases separated the two germline ends. Here the CDR3 DNA reads TGTGCCAGCAGCGCATCAGGGAACTCTGGAAACACCATATATTTT. It yields the protein CASSASGNSGNTIYF. Complete variable domain (other parts from reference TRBV9 and TRBJ1-3): DSGVTQTPKHLITATGQRVTLRCSPRSGDLSVYWYQQSLDQGLQFLIQYYNGEERAKGNILERFSAQQFPDLHSELNLSSLELGDSALYFCASSASGNSGNTIYFGEGSWLTVV.

This rearrangement joins TRBV6-5 to TRBJ2-7; 9 bases are shared with TRBD2. V gave up 8 bases and J gave up 5 bases; unmatched junction bases: 10. The CDR3 is made up of 14 amino acids. CDR1 and CDR2 from the germline V gene are MNHEY and SVGAGI. Here the CDR3 reads CASRPVVAGDEQYF. The CDR3 DNA reads as TGTGCCAGCCGCCCGGTGGTAGCGGGAGACGAGCAGTACTTC.

About this clone: The junction differs from germline at one of its ends, possibly a read error. The chain uses TRBV10-3 and TRBJ2-5; TRBD2 matches at 7 bases. The CDR3 runs 13 residues. The germline gives CDR1 ENHRY, CDR2 SYGVKD. CDR3 coding DNA: TGTGCCATCGGGGGGGGTAACGCGGAGACCCAGCACTTC. Protein sequence: CAIGGGNAETQHF.

The DNA of the CDR3 is TGTGCCAGCAGCCGGAGAGGTGGAGAGAGCTCTGGGGCCAACGTCCTGACTTTC. Its translation: CASSRRGGESSGANVLTF. The chain couples TRBV5-4 to TRBJ2-6; D gene unclear. Per germline, CDR1 SGHNT and CDR2 YYREEE (reference sequence). The CDR3 contains 18 residues. Trimming removed 4 bases from V and 0 bases from J, with 17 bases in between.

In its sample, this clone was seen a few times. This sequence joins TRBV6-6 and TRBJ1-1, with no clear D. V lost 8 bases and J 1 base, leaving 8 bases between the germline ends. Germline assignment: CDR1 MNHNY and CDR2 SVGAGI (reference sequence). The CDR3 has 12 amino acids. This chain's CDR3 is CASDQSNTEAFF. The CDR3 nucleotides are TGTGCCAGCGATCAGTCGAACACTGAAGCTTTCTTT.